The 26 T cell receptor beta chains below all came from one sample that was sequenced in a study of blood T cell repertoires in COVID-19. Libraries were prepared by immunoSEQ multiplex PCR; TCRdb keeps only in-frame clonotypes and omits some of them. The table shows 150,000 to 200,000 clones, with about 90% occurring only once. The sequenced material came from peripheral blood. The source of these receptors is a woman in her sixties or seventies with COVID-19, enrolled during active disease.

The chain joins TRBV18 to TRBJ2-7; 8 positions match TRBD1. The ends lost 2 bases at V and 6 bases at J; junction bases unmatched: 9. Germline CDR1 reads KGHSH; CDR2 reads LQKENI. The CDR3 is 15 amino acids. The CDR3 DNA reads TGTGCCAGCTCACCAAGCAGGGGGCCCGTTGTCGAGCAGTACTTC. This encodes CASSPSRGPVVEQYF.

The V call is TRBV6-2 or TRBV6-3, the J call TRBJ2-7; TRBD2 matches at 11 bases. The CDR3 runs 14 residues. The germline V gene has CDR1 MNHEY and CDR2 SVGEGT. Trimming took 5 bases from V and 2 from J; bases not matched to a gene: 2. The DNA of the CDR3 is TGTGCCAGCAGTCGACTAGCGGGAACCTACGAGCAGTACTTC. This gives the protein CASSRLAGTYEQYF.

This chain links TRBV12-5 with TRBJ1-5; 9 bases line up with TRBD1. This CDR3 spans 14 amino acids. J gave up 4 bases and V 6 bases, and 4 bases lay outside the gene matches. Germline V gene sequence: CDR1 LGHNT, CDR2 FRNRAP. The CDR3 region has the DNA TGTGCTAGTGGCTTAGGGACAGGGAATCAGCCCCAGCATTTT. Translated: CASGLGTGNQPQHF.

The rearrangement uses TRBV11-3 and TRBJ1-3, with TRBD1 identical over 7 bases. This CDR3 contains 15 residues. V dropped 5 bases and J dropped 7; count of bases not matched to a gene: 11. From germline, CDR1 is SGHNT and CDR2 YENEEA. CDR3 region: CASSPRQGSRNTIYF. CDR3 sequence (DNA): TGTGCCAGCAGCCCCCGACAGGGCAGTCGGAACACCATATATTTT.

The V and J genes are TRBV7-2 and TRBJ2-7, with 8 bases lining up with TRBD2. The junction had 9 bases not matched to a gene; V was cut back by 5 bases and J by 9 bases. Germline V gene data show CDR1 as SGHTA and CDR2 as FQGNSA. The length of the CDR3 is 13 residues. For the CDR3, the DNA is TGTGCCAGCAGCCGCCGCGGGGCGGGGGGGCAGTACTTC. Translation gives CASSRRGAGGQYF.

Turning to this clone: Other DNA sequences in the sample encode the same CDR3. V gene TRBV30 combines with J gene TRBJ1-1; D not resolved. This CDR3 region has 13 residues. Germline CDR1 reads GTSNPN; CDR2 reads SVGIG (reference sequence). V was trimmed by 0 bases and J by 3 bases, leaving 8 bases between them. Here the CDR3 reads CAWSVAADTEAFF. As DNA, the CDR3 is TGTGCCTGGAGTGTGGCCGCGGACACTGAAGCTTTCTTT.

The count of this clone is one. The rearrangement uses TRBV6-2 or TRBV6-3 and TRBJ2-2; possible D gene TRBD2, 5 bases. Germline V lookup: CDR1 MNHEY, CDR2 SVGEGT. Trimming left V 5 bases short and J 4 bases short, with 11 bases between. The CDR3 sequence is 14 residues long. CDR3 in amino acids: CASSPGLITGELFF. Written as DNA, the CDR3 is TGTGCCAGCAGTCCCGGACTTATCACCGGGGAGCTGTTTTTT.

This clone was counted between two and nine times. The V and J genes are TRBV5-1 and TRBJ1-6; 10 bases match TRBD1. V lost 0 bases and J lost 7; bases outside the gene matches: 1. The CDR3 is made up of 15 amino acids. Germline lookup yields CDR1 SGHRS and CDR2 YFSETQ. For the CDR3, the DNA is TGCGCCAGCAGCTTGGAGGGACAGGGGAATTCACCCCTCCACTTT. Translated, it gives CASSLEGQGNSPLHF.

V gene TRBV18 combines with J gene TRBJ1-5; tentative D call: TRBD1 (6 bases). Germline lookup yields CDR1 KGHSH and CDR2 LQKENI. This CDR3 is 15 amino acids long. V was trimmed by 0 bases and J by 2 bases, leaving 8 bases between them. The CDR3: CASSPPGAGNQPQHF. Here the CDR3 DNA reads TGTGCCAGCTCACCACCGGGGGCCGGCAATCAGCCCCAGCATTTT.

The genes are TRBV7-9 and TRBJ2-3; the match to TRBD1 covers 12 bases. Trimming took 5 bases from V and 6 from J; bases not matched to a gene: 6. This CDR3 contains 15 residues. Per germline, CDR1 SEHNR and CDR2 FQNEAQ (reference sequence). For the CDR3, the DNA is TGTGCCAGCAGCCCCGGGACAGGGGGCTGGGATACGCAGTATTTT. Amino acids: CASSPGTGGWDTQYF.

The chain links TRBV5-5 to TRBJ2-2; 10 positions match TRBD2. CDR1 and CDR2 from the germline V gene are SGHKS and YYEKEE (reference sequence). This CDR3 is built from 15 residues. V trimming: 6 bases; J trimming: 6 bases; junction bases outside the gene matches: 8. Here the CDR3 reads CASKALAGVSGELFF. The CDR3 DNA follows: TGTGCCAGCAAGGCGCTAGCGGGAGTATCCGGGGAGCTGTTTTTT.

This clone was detected only once. The genes are TRBV9 and TRBJ2-7; 12 nucleotides agree with TRBD2. V was pared by 3 bases and J by 9 bases, with 4 bases of the junction left unmatched. Germline CDR1 and CDR2: SGDLS and YYNGEE. This CDR3 spans 13 amino acids. In DNA, the CDR3 is TGTGCCAGCAGCGGTCTAGCGGGAGGGGGGCAGTACTTC. It yields the protein CASSGLAGGGQYF.

This chain links TRBV18 with TRBJ1-2; maybe TRBD1 (6 bases). The ends were cut back, 4 bases at V and 5 bases at J, with 11 bases in the middle. There are 13 residues in the CDR3. Germline assignment: CDR1 KGHSH and CDR2 LQKENI. CDR3 residues: CASSLRDKYGYTF. CDR3 coding DNA: TGTGCCAGCTCACTCCGGGACAAATATGGCTACACCTTC.

CDR3 region: CASSLDRWVNTEAFF. DNA of the CDR3: TGCGCCAGCAGCTTGGACAGGTGGGTGAACACTGAAGCTTTCTTT. This chain uses TRBV5-1 with TRBJ1-1; D possibly corresponds to TRBD1 (5 bases). Trimming shortened V by 0 bases and J by 0 bases, and 9 bases separated the two germline ends. Germline CDR1 reads SGHRS; CDR2 reads YFSETQ. The length of the CDR3 is 15 residues.

The chain uses TRBV9 and TRBJ2-3, with 10 positions matching TRBD2. V shed 3 bases, J shed 2 bases, and the junction held 9 bases outside the gene matches. Germline V gives CDR1 SGDLS, CDR2 YYNGEE. The CDR3 has 17 residues. This chain's CDR3 is CASSERDLAGDTDTQYF. The CDR3, as DNA: TGTGCCAGCAGCGAGAGGGATCTAGCGGGAGACACAGATACGCAGTATTTT.

With regard to this clone: Different DNA sequences within this sample yield the same CDR3. This chain uses TRBV6-5 with TRBJ1-6; the D gene is possibly TRBD1 (5 bases). Germline CDR1 MNHEY, CDR2 SVGAGI. V lost 5 bases and J 3 bases, leaving 8 bases between the germline ends. This CDR3 contains 14 residues. In DNA, the CDR3 is TGTGCCAGCAGTCGTGACAGCTATAATTCACCCCTCCACTTT. Translation gives CASSRDSYNSPLHF.

This rearrangement joins TRBV7-6 to TRBJ1-1, with TRBD1 identical over 7 bases. The germline gives CDR1 SGHVS, CDR2 FNYEAQ. The CDR3 runs to 16 residues. J lost 4 bases, V lost 8 bases, and 16 bases had no gene match. CDR3 DNA sequence: TGTGCCAGCGCCCGAGTAGCGACAGGGTCCCTCACTGAAGCTTTCTTT. Protein sequence: CASARVATGSLTEAFF.

The V gene is TRBV30, the J gene TRBJ2-7; unclear D gene. The CDR3 totals 11 residues. CDR1 and CDR2 from the germline V gene are GTSNPN and SVGIG (reference sequence). The V and J ends lost 5 bases and 3 bases respectively, with 8 bases between them. The DNA of the CDR3 is TGTGCCTGGGGTCGTAACTACGAGCAGTACTTC. The encoded protein is CAWGRNYEQYF.

In its sample, this clone was seen a few times. This sequence joins TRBV19 and TRBJ2-7; TRBD2 matches 8 bases. The V gene's germline CDR1 is LNHDA and CDR2 SQIVND (reference sequence). This CDR3 spans 14 amino acids. J gave up 5 bases and V 10 bases, and 13 bases lay outside the gene matches. CDR3 bases: TGTGCCACCACCCACGGGGGGGAAATGAACGAGCAGTACTTC. This encodes CATTHGGEMNEQYF.

The chain employs TRBV10-3 and TRBJ1-6; 9 bases fit TRBD1. Germline values: CDR1 ENHRY, CDR2 SYGVKD. The CDR3 runs 14 residues. V shed 10 bases and J 5 bases; nucleotides not matched to a gene: 6. CDR3 in amino acids: CATLQGAHNSPLHF. The DNA for the CDR3 is TGTGCCACCTTACAGGGGGCCCATAATTCACCCCTCCACTTT.

The CDR3 nucleotides read TGTGCCTGGAGTGGCCTCGGGAGCGGCCAAGAGACCCAGTACTTC. It translates to CAWSGLGSGQETQYF. This chain links TRBV30 with TRBJ2-5, with TRBD2 as a possible D gene (6 bases). The CDR3 contains 15 residues. The germline CDR1 and CDR2 sequences are GTSNPN and SVGIG (reference sequence). V shed 1 base and J shed 1 base, with 13 bases lying between them.

The chain has TRBV6-2 or TRBV6-3 and TRBJ1-1; TRBD1 aligns across 8 bases. J lost 3 bases, V lost 4 bases, and 7 bases had no gene match. Germline-derived CDR1 and CDR2 are MNHEY and SVGEGT. CDR3 length: 15 residues. Here the CDR3 reads CASSWGQVPYTEAFF. The CDR3 DNA follows: TGTGCCAGCAGTTGGGGACAGGTCCCTTACACTGAAGCTTTCTTT.

This chain uses TRBV5-1 with TRBJ1-6; 12 positions agree with TRBD1. V was pared by 0 bases and J by 9 bases, with 10 bases of the junction left unmatched. CDR3 length equals 18 residues. CDR1 is SGHRS and CDR2 is YFSETQ in the germline V gene. The chain's CDR3 is CASSLEGQGAFRRSPLHF. The DNA for the CDR3 is TGCGCCAGCAGCTTGGAGGGACAGGGGGCGTTTAGACGTTCACCCCTCCACTTT.

The CDR3 coding sequence is TGTGCCAGCTCACCATCCGGGGAAGGTGAAAAACTGTTTTTT. Residues: CASSPSGEGEKLFF. This chain joins TRBV18 and TRBJ1-4; no reliable D call. This CDR3 spans 14 amino acids. CDR1 and CDR2 from the germline V gene are KGHSH and LQKENI. Deletions cut 2 bases from V and 7 bases from J, with 11 bases between.

The chain is built from TRBV6-2 or TRBV6-3 and TRBJ1-5; D not resolved. The germline gives CDR1 MNHEY, CDR2 SVGEGT. The CDR3 has 13 residues. V gave up 3 bases and J gave up 6 bases, with 9 bases separating them. Here the CDR3 DNA reads TGTGCCAGCAGTTATCCCCTCCGTCAGCCCCAGCATTTT. It specifies CASSYPLRQPQHF.

The chain has TRBV12-5 and TRBJ2-1; 7 bases map to TRBD2. J was trimmed by 4 bases and V by 6 bases; bases with no gene match: 6. The germline V gene encodes CDR1 LGHNT and CDR2 FRNRAP. CDR3 length equals 14 residues. The CDR3 region has the DNA TGTGCTAGTGGGGGCGGGAGCGGTTACAATGAGCAGTTCTTC. Encoded protein: CASGGGSGYNEQFF.